This TCR beta chain was found in a study of blood T cell repertoires in COVID-19 (dated by TCRdb to between 2020 and 2021). Some background on the complete study: Samples from collaborators originated in the United States, Italy and Spain and spanned both the acute and convalescent phases of COVID-19. The sample metadata nearly always contained a de-identified subject ID, COVID-19 status, age in years and sex. The prospective study material was composed of cDNA or gDNA derived from T cells, B-cell-depleted T cells, or PBMCs. The dataset comprised deeply sampled blood TCRbeta repertoires from subjects exposed to, actively infected with, or recovered from COVID-19. Where available, HLA class I and class II types were taken from metadata supplied by the sample provider and were not determined by assay-based typing. The repertoires were made available in a free public database intended to serve as a resource for research on the immune response to SARS-CoV-2. The samples were drawn from the first 160 participants of the ongoing ImmuneRACE study and from 950 to 1,500 subjects provided by 6 global collaborators.

From the germline V gene, CDR1 is ENHRY and CDR2 is SYGVKD. The CDR3 holds 12 amino acids from the cysteine to the phenylalanine. Of the read, only the CDR3 DNA is kept; its 36 bases are in frame from base 1. Trimming takes 3 bases from V and 8 bases from J, and the germline ends sit 8 bases apart. At one collaborating source in Seattle, patients were enrolled during active infection and were followed longitudinally through the course of disease. The collaborating institutions used their own protocols to collect whole blood in K2EDTA tubes. For TCRbeta analysis, collaborators shipped samples in one of three forms: frozen whole blood, isolated PBMCs, or DNA extracted from either of those sample types. TCRbeta CDR3 regions were amplified from genomic DNA by means of the immunoSEQ Assay, a bias-controlled multiplex PCR. The paper's data handling went like this. The number of nucleated cells in each sample was estimated by amplification of reference gene primers within the assay. Sequence reads were collapsed and filtered to measure the absolute abundance of every unique TCRbeta CDR3 rearrangement. For each sample, productive Simpson clonality was calculated as the square root of Simpson's diversity index over productive rearrangements. Held by TCRdb, this immuneACCESS table contains in-frame sequences only and omits some clones. Under half of the omission traces to an unresolved V gene where checked; the cause of the rest is unknown. D and trimming come from the DNA, and the V and J calls and clone size come from that table. This sample gives some 390,000 clones in total; 89% of them show up just once. Roughly 1.5% of the sample is taken by the ten largest.

What the authors observed across the whole study: The amount of clinical and demographic metadata varied by source and participant and was provided uncurated.

As concerns this clone: Its antigen has not been determined. Within one base of it there is no much larger clone, and no base qualities were kept.

This sequence originates from a woman in her thirties or forties with COVID-19, enrolled during active disease. The chain is encoded by TRBV10-3 joined to TRBJ1-3; confidence is insufficient to name the D gene. The sample consisted of peripheral blood. The DNA sequence reads TGTGCCATCAGTGATCGGGAGGACACCATATATTTT. The translation is CAISDREDTIYF.